This T cell receptor beta chain was identified in a study of T-cell memory formation after mild COVID-19. Study details: Clustering of TCRs was largely donor specific.

V shed 6 bases and J 4 bases; nucleotides not matched to a gene: 5. The CDR3 has 12 residues. Germline CDR1 reads DFQATT; CDR2 reads SNEGSKA (reference sequence). Via MiXCR, TCRdb re-called the 5' RACE reads, giving one row per CDR3 protein. The sample has about 470,000 distinct CDR3 sequences; 15% to 20% are singletons. This clonotype turned up a few times. This receptor was taken from an adult woman who had mild COVID-19 (a few samples of this study predate the infection). Cell type and time point are not known. Sequences were obtained from PBMCs or a T cell subset sorted from them (not recorded which). The chain employs TRBV20-1 and TRBJ2-5, with 7 positions matching TRBD2. The CDR3 bases are TGCAGTGCCTTGGCGGGAGCAGAGACCCAGTACTTC. Translated: CSALAGAETQYF.